The T cell receptor beta chain under discussion was sequenced for a study of OX40 agonist ivuxolimab in advanced cancers. Study as a whole: Treatment received earlier with anti-PD-1, anti-PD-L1 or anti-CTLA-4 agents was allowed, and more than 35% had some. One patient with hepatocellular carcinoma and two with cutaneous melanoma, three in all, had partial responses.

The CDR3 is 20 residues long. Germline assignment: CDR1 MDHEN and CDR2 SYDVKM. J gave up 1 base and V 5 bases, and 18 bases lay outside the gene matches. This clone was seen just once. Its specificity is unknown. Overall study results and limits: Antigens targeted by the expanded peripheral T cells were not determined. The 0.1-3.0 mg/kg partial responders had among the lowest clonal expansion.

Libraries were prepared by immunoSEQ multiplex PCR; TCRdb keeps only in-frame clonotypes and omits some of them. The sample includes around 63,000 clones, 85% to 95% of them seen just once. The sample in question was CD4+ or CD8+ T cells sorted from blood, obtained in a trial of the OX40 agonist ivuxolimab. The sequence was obtained from an adult with an advanced solid tumor such as melanoma, head and neck, liver or kidney cancer. The chain couples TRBV28 to TRBJ2-3; 10 bases line up with TRBD2. The CDR3 protein is CASSNPGLAYSPLGTDTQYF. CDR3 bases: TGTGCCAGCAGTAATCCGGGACTAGCGTATTCTCCATTGGGCACAGATACGCAGTATTTT.